This T cell receptor (beta chain) was recovered during a study of CD8+ T cells in alopecia areata. Investigators isolated RNA and reverse transcribed it into cDNA to act as the sequencing template. The repertoire was sequenced with immunoSEQ multiplex PCR; TCRdb's copy has only in-frame clones and lacks some. The data hold around 200,000 clones, with about 60% observed a single time. The CDR3 is 13 residues long. Germline CDR1 SQVTM, CDR2 ANQGSEA. As to this clone: Its antigen is currently unknown.

Noted treatment: oral pan-JAK inhibitor, 5-10 mg twice daily. Lesional scalp punch biopsies and peripheral blood came from alopecia areata patients. Study conclusions and caveats: It was less clear whether patients shared TCRs than it was in mice, possibly because of HLA.

This TCR was recovered from a human donor with alopecia areata. V is TRBV29-1 and J is TRBJ2-1; 8 nucleotides agree with TRBD2. The sequencing here drew on CD8+ T cells sorted from blood, taken at week 24, from a patient treated with tofacitinib. CDR3 sequence reads: CSIRGGRNNEQFF. The CDR3 DNA is TGCAGTATCCGGGGGGGTAGGAACAATGAGCAGTTCTTC.